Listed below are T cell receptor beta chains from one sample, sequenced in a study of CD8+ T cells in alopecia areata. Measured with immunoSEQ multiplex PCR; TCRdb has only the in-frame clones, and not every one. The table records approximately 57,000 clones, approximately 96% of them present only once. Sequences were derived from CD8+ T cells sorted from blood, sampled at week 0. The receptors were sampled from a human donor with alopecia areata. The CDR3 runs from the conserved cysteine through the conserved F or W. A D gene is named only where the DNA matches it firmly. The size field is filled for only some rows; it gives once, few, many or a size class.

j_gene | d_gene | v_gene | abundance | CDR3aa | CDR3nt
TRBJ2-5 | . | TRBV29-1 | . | CSVLAGAQYF | TGCAGCGTACTAGCCGGGGCCCAGTACTTC
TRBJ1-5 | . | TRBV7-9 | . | CASSSGHPNQPQHF | TGTGCCAGCAGCTCGGGCCACCCCAATCAGCCCCAGCATTTT
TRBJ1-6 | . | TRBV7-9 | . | CASSSKSRRSYNSPLHF | TGTGCCAGCAGCTCTAAATCCCGGCGCTCCTATAATTCACCCCTCCACTTT
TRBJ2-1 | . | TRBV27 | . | CASSTTPQGTYNEQFF | TGTGCCAGCAGTACGACCCCCCAGGGAACTTACAATGAGCAGTTCTTC
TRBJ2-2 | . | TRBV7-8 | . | CASSLGWEAGELFF | TGTGCCAGCAGCTTAGGATGGGAAGCCGGGGAGCTGTTTTTT
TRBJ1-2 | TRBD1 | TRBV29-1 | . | CSVGQGRSYGYTF | TGCAGCGTTGGACAGGGGAGATCCTATGGCTACACCTTC
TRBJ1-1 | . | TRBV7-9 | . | CASSSRPLGAEAFF | TGTGCCAGCAGCTCCCGTCCCCTAGGCGCTGAAGCTTTCTTT
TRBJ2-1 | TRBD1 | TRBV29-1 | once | CSVRDRVINEQFF | TGCAGCGTTAGGGACAGGGTGATAAATGAGCAGTTCTTC
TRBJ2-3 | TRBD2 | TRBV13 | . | CASSPRTSRTDTQYF | TGTGCCAGCAGCCCCCGGACTAGCCGCACAGATACGCAGTATTTT
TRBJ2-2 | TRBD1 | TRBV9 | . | CASSPRQGPTNTGELFF | TGTGCCAGCAGCCCCAGACAGGGGCCGACGAACACCGGGGAGCTGTTTTTT
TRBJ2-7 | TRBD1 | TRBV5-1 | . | CASSSGTAPYEQYF | TGCGCCAGCAGCTCCGGGACAGCCCCCTACGAGCAGTACTTC
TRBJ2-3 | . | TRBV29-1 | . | CSARSGDREYTDTQYF | TGCAGCGCCCGCTCGGGAGACAGGGAATACACAGATACGCAGTATTTT
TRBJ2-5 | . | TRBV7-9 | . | CASTLAGQETQYF | TGTGCCAGCACCTTGGCGGGACAAGAGACCCAGTACTTC
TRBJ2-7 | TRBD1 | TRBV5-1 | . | CASSPGQLSYEQYF | TGCGCCAGCAGCCCGGGACAGCTCTCCTACGAGCAGTACTTC
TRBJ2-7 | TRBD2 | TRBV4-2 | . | CASSQEGTSGAYEQYF | TGTGCCAGCAGCCAAGAAGGAACTAGCGGGGCTTACGAGCAGTACTTC
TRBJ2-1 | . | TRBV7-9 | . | CASSLAFDEQFF | TGTGCCAGCAGCTTAGCCTTCGATGAGCAGTTCTTC
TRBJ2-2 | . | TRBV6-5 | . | CASSYSWGNTGELFF | TGTGCCAGCAGTTACTCGTGGGGGAACACCGGGGAGCTGTTTTTT
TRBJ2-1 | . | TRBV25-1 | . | CASSDWDRWNEQFF | TGTGCCAGCAGTGATTGGGACCGGTGGAATGAGCAGTTCTTC
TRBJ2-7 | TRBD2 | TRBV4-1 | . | CASSHATSGGRTYEQYF | TGCGCCAGCAGCCACGCGACTAGCGGGGGGCGTACCTACGAGCAGTACTTC
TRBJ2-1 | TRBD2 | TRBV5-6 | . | CASSFGLAGRNEQFF | TGTGCCAGCAGCTTCGGACTAGCGGGACGGAATGAGCAGTTCTTC
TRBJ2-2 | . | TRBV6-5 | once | CASTALMNTGELFF | TGTGCCAGCACGGCGCTGATGAACACCGGGGAGCTGTTTTTT
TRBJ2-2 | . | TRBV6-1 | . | CASSELSPGELFF | TGTGCCAGCAGTGAACTATCACCCGGGGAGCTGTTTTTT
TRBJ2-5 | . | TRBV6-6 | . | CASSPRGGGQETQYF | TGTGCCAGCAGTCCCCGGGGAGGGGGGCAAGAGACCCAGTACTTC
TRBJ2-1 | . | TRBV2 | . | CASSGGASIYNEQFF | TGTGCCAGCAGTGGAGGCGCCTCAATTTACAATGAGCAGTTCTTC
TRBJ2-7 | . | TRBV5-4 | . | CASSPRALISYEQYF | TGTGCCAGCAGCCCAAGGGCTCTGATCTCCTACGAGCAGTACTTC
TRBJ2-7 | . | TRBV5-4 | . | CASSLAHGRPDEQYF | TGTGCCAGCAGCTTGGCTCACGGGAGACCGGACGAGCAGTACTTC
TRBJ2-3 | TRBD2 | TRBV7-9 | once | CASSPGLAGEFTDTQYF | TGTGCCAGCAGCCCGGGACTAGCGGGGGAGTTCACAGATACGCAGTATTTT
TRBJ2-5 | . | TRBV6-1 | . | CASSRPRGSGETQYF | TGTGCCAGCAGCCGCCCAAGGGGCAGCGGAGAGACCCAGTACTTC
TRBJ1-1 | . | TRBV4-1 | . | CASSQDVEKLVTEAFF | TGCGCCAGCAGCCAAGACGTTGAAAAGTTGGTGACTGAAGCTTTCTTT
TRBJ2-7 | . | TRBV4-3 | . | CASSPYRAYEQYF | TGCGCCAGCAGCCCCTACAGAGCCTACGAGCAGTACTTC
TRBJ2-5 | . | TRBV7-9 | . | CASSLGEETQYF | TGTGCCAGCAGCTTGGGGGAGGAGACCCAGTACTTC
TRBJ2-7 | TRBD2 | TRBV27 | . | CASSFGTTYEQYF | TGTGCCAGCAGTTTCGGGACTACCTACGAGCAGTACTTC
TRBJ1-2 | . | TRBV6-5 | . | CASSYRESRGYTF | TGTGCCAGCAGTTATAGGGAGTCTCGGGGCTACACCTTC
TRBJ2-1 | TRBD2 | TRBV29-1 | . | CSVEVPGGAYNEQFF | TGCAGCGTTGAAGTCCCCGGGGGGGCCTACAATGAGCAGTTCTTC
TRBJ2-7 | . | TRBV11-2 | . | CASSSAGIYEQYF | TGTGCCAGCAGCTCGGCTGGGATCTACGAGCAGTACTTC